The TCR beta chain described here comes from a study of blood T cell repertoires in COVID-19 (dated by TCRdb to 2018 to 2020). As for the study more broadly: Collaborator samples came from the United States, Italy and Spain and covered acute and convalescent phases of COVID-19. Where available, HLA class I and class II types were taken from metadata supplied by the sample provider and were not determined by assay-based typing. The dataset comprised deeply sampled blood TCRbeta repertoires from subjects exposed to, actively infected with, or recovered from COVID-19. A freely available public database, intended as a resource for researchers studying the immune response to SARS-CoV-2, is where the repertoires were released. Sample metadata almost always included a de-identified subject ID, COVID-19 status, age in years and sex. Samples came from the ongoing ImmuneRACE study (first 160 participants) plus 1,254 subjects from 6 global collaborators. The prospective study material was composed of cDNA or gDNA derived from T cells, B-cell-depleted T cells, or PBMCs.

Participants in the prospective study were enrolled through a virtual design, were aged roughly 18 to 100 years, and lived in 24 United States geographic areas. In the prospective study, cohorts were assigned on the basis of participant-reported clinical history obtained from a screening survey and a study questionnaire. ImmuneRACE Cohort 3 recovered participants were defined by two consecutive negative NP/OP PCR tests, healthcare professional clearance, or symptom resolution. In the prospective study, whole blood, serum and a nasopharyngeal or oropharyngeal swab were collected from each participant by mobile phlebotomists. Over a 2-month period, participants in the prospective study had the option of providing additional blood draws and questionnaires. Blood samples from the prospective study were shipped frozen or at room temperature prior to DNA extraction. Summary of the overall study and its limitations: Clinical and demographic metadata were provided uncurated, with the amount varying by source and participant.

Germline trimming: 7 bases from V, 1 base from J; junction bases outside gene matches: 6. Reading from cysteine to phenylalanine, the CDR3 counts 15 amino acids. Only the CDR3 portion is preserved as DNA: 45 bases, with reading frame beginning at the first base. CDR1 and CDR2 were assigned from the germline V gene as MNHEY and SVGAGI. The immunoSEQ Assay, a bias-controlled multiplex PCR, was used to amplify TCRbeta CDR3 regions from genomic DNA. In the source study's methods: Within the assay, amplification of reference gene primers was used to estimate how many nucleated cells each sample contained. To quantify the absolute abundance of each unique TCRbeta CDR3 rearrangement, sequence reads were collapsed and filtered. For each sample, productive Simpson clonality was calculated as the square root of Simpson's diversity index across productive rearrangements. TCRdb stores this immuneACCESS table with in-frame sequences only. Part of the clones is absent; in the studies checked, under half of the shortfall reflects unresolved V genes, and no reason is known for the rest. Clonal size and the V and J genes are those of that table, whereas D and trimming came from the DNA. This sample lists about 280,000 clones; 85% were detected once. Under 3% of the sample belongs to the ten largest clones.

This clone was detected a few times. Its recognized antigen is unknown. Per-nucleotide qualities are absent, and no much larger clonotype sits a single base away. The TCR sequence derives from a woman in her 50s who had recovered from COVID-19. Sequencing was performed on PBMCs or T cells enriched from blood (not recorded which). Recombination connected TRBV6-5 to TRBJ1-3; 8 bases in the middle match TRBD1. The base sequence is TGTGCCAGCAATCTTCAGGGGGCGTCTGGAAACACCATATATTTT. Translated, this gives CASNLQGASGNTIYF.